What follows describes a single T cell receptor beta chain. This sample is drawn from a study of blood T cell repertoires in COVID-19. Study overall: Sites across the United States, Italy and Spain contributed samples from acute and convalescent COVID-19. Sample material is recorded as cDNA or gDNA derived from T cells, B-cell-depleted T cells, or PBMCs.

How the authors handled the data: Amplifying reference gene primers gave estimates of nucleated cell counts. The method was immunoSEQ multiplex PCR; TCRdb's version includes in-frame clones alone and lacks a portion of them. V, J and clone size were drawn from that table, and D and trimming were deduced from the DNA. The sample includes roughly 250,000 clones, approximately 91% of them seen just once. Sequences were obtained from peripheral blood. The receptor was derived from a woman aged 40 to 49 who had recovered from COVID-19.

Written as DNA, the CDR3 is TGTGCCAGCAGCCCGGGGACAGCTTATGGCTACACCTTC. Translated, it gives CASSPGTAYGYTF. V usage is TRBV5-6 and J usage is TRBJ1-2; 7 nucleotides match TRBD1. The junction had 5 bases not matched to a gene; V was cut back by 4 bases and J by 5 bases. The CDR3 extends over 13 amino acids. CDR1 is SGHDT and CDR2 is YYEEEE in the germline V gene.